The entry below describes one TCR beta chain. These data originate in a study of shared clonotypes between healthy human individuals. For the study at large: Three plates were used per donor for CD4 naive, three for CD4 memory, two for CD8 naive and one for CD8 memory.

Assay used: immunoSEQ multiplex PCR; TCRdb lists only in-frame clones, some missing. Of 800,000 to 1,200,000 clones in the sample, around 82% were seen once. Germline V gives CDR1 MNHEY, CDR2 SVGAGI. This CDR3 spans 12 amino acids. The V and J ends lost 2 bases and 9 bases respectively, with 10 bases between them. Sample: memory CD4+ T cells from PBMCs. The subset here: CD45RA-negative fraction. The source is a man in his late teens or twenties in good health. Some clones in this sample may be carry-over from other donors' samples. V is TRBV6-5 and J is TRBJ1-1; D call uncertain. CDR3 loop: CASSYGRTQAFF. In DNA, the CDR3 is TGTGCCAGCAGTTACGGAAGGACTCAAGCTTTCTTT.